This TCR beta chain emerged from a study of T-cell memory formation after mild COVID-19. Whole-study context: TCR clusters largely stayed donor specific. Findings and limits, study-wide: Certain responding clones were present in pre-infection memory, suggesting participation of cross-reactive memory.

It was 5'RACE with constant-segment primers that produced the TCR alpha and TCR beta cDNA libraries, which carried sample barcodes and UMIs. TCRdb processed the 5' RACE reads anew with MiXCR; each CDR3 protein has one entry. Of 150,000 to 200,000 distinct CDR3 sequences detected, around a tenth appear once; the ten largest clones hold approximately 3.8%. There are a few counts of this clonotype. The antigen remains unidentified. The sample was PBMCs or a T cell subset sorted from them (not recorded which). The origin of this receptor is a man in his late teens or twenties who had mild COVID-19 (a few samples of this study predate the infection). Cell type and time point are not known.

The DNA of the CDR3 is TGTGCCAGCAGTGTAACTAGCGGGGGTGGGGCGCAGTATTTT. Its protein product is CASSVTSGGGAQYF. This rearrangement joins TRBV2 to TRBJ2-3; 11 nucleotides line up with TRBD2. Germline-derived CDR1 and CDR2 are SNHLY and FYNNEI. The V segment lost 4 bases and the J segment 10 bases; nucleotides outside the gene matches: 7. CDR3 length equals 14 residues.